This T cell receptor beta chain was captured by sequencing in a study of monozygotic twins with inflammatory bowel disease. Study-wide results and limits: There were differing immunosuppressive treatments, which may have added variability to patient repertoires.

From whole blood, total RNA was isolated without any sorting of T cells. CDR3 length: 15 residues. Germline V gene lookup returns CDR1 SGHTA and CDR2 FQGNSA. TCRdb derives one entry per CDR3 protein from the 5' RACE reads, leaving out DNA. The listing contains approximately 340,000 distinct CDR3 sequences. A word on this clonotype: Its antigen is undetermined.

The rearrangement links TRBV7-2 to TRBJ1-1; TCRdb calls TRBD1, which cannot be checked without DNA. Sequences were obtained from blood. This receptor was taken from a human donor with ulcerative colitis or Crohn's disease, or a healthy co-twin of an affected twin (not recorded which). The CDR3 region is CASSLLGVGNTEAFF.